This T cell receptor (beta chain) was found in a study of CD8 T cells in ankylosing spondylitis. With 0 bases clipped from V and 5 bases from J, the junction kept 9 bases outside the gene matches. Germline values: CDR1 DFQATT, CDR2 SNEGSKA (reference sequence). CDR3 size: 16 residues. Libraries for TCR beta were made by quantitative 5'-RACE with molecular barcodes. TCRdb re-derived calls from the 5' RACE reads in MiXCR, one entry per CDR3 protein. The table shows some 400,000 distinct CDR3 sequences, with about a fifth occurring only once. This clonotype was detected a few times. Its specificity is not known. Study-wide results and limits: As reported, disease-linked clones showed significant enrichment in matched ankylosing spondylitis synovial fluid. Disease-linked clones were found to be CD8+ and relatively rare in peripheral blood. Prior literature has documented some motif variants in synovial fluid and blood from reactive arthritis. Ankylosing spondylitis blood appeared to be characterized by a TCR beta motif of about 8 highly homologous variants.

The receptor was derived from a male donor with ankylosing spondylitis. The sample was blood, either unsorted or a sorted T cell fraction (not recorded which). The chain joins TRBV20-1 to TRBJ2-5, with 10 bases fitting TRBD2. In DNA, the CDR3 is TGCAGTGCTAGAGATAGGGGTAGCGGGAGGAGGGAGACCCAGTACTTC. Translated, it gives CSARDRGSGRRETQYF.